This T cell receptor (beta chain) was recorded in a study of blood T cell repertoires in COVID-19. Study summary: Whether acute or convalescent, the COVID-19 samples came from the United States, Italy and Spain. T cells, B-cell-depleted T cells, or PBMCs provided the cDNA or gDNA that served as material.

How the authors handled the data: From reference gene primer amplification, estimates of nucleated cell counts were derived. TCRdb's table, derived via immunoSEQ multiplex PCR, lists solely in-frame clones and lacks some. V and J calls and clone size are copied from that table; D and trimming were computed from the DNA. Among hundreds of thousands of clones listed, around 86% were seen once. The CDR3 is 14 amino acids. After removal of 3 bases from V and 6 bases from J, the junction contained 5 bases not matched to a gene. Germline values: CDR1 SGDLS, CDR2 YYNGEE. The sequence came from a woman aged 35 to 49 who had recovered from COVID-19. Sample: peripheral blood. The chain has TRBV9 and TRBJ1-5, with TRBD1 matching over 8 bases. Written as DNA, the CDR3 is TGTGCCAGCAGCGAGGGACAGGCAAGTCAGCCCCAGCATTTT. Its translation is CASSEGQASQPQHF.